Each of the 21 T cell receptor beta chains below was sequenced from the same sample in a study of blood T cell repertoires in COVID-19. Sequencing was performed with immunoSEQ multiplex PCR; in TCRdb, only in-frame clones are kept and a portion is missing. The table records over 120,000 clones, 84% of them present only once. The sequenced material came from peripheral blood. These receptor sequences come from a human donor in a cohort sampled during active COVID-19.

The rearrangement links TRBV2 to TRBJ1-2, with TRBD1 as a possible D gene (6 bases). Deletions cut 5 bases from V and 4 bases from J, with 11 bases between. The CDR3 consists of 13 residues. CDR1 SNHLY and CDR2 FYNNEI come from the germline V gene. CDR3 DNA sequence: TGTGCCAGCAGTCCGGACAGAGGCTATGGCTACACCTTC. It yields the protein CASSPDRGYGYTF.

The gene calls are TRBV5-1 and TRBJ1-4, with D perhaps TRBD1 (5 bases). The CDR3 covers 15 residues. The germline V gene has CDR1 SGHRS and CDR2 YFSETQ. Trimming shortened V by 0 bases and J by 7 bases, and 13 bases separated the two germline ends. CDR3 sequence: CASSLAQGRSEKLFF. The CDR3 nucleotides are TGCGCCAGCAGCTTGGCCCAGGGAAGGAGTGAAAAACTGTTTTTT.

This sequence joins TRBV2 and TRBJ1-1; D unresolved. Between the trimmed V and J ends, which lost 7 bases and 0 bases, there was a span of 9 bases. The CDR3 is made up of 13 amino acids. Germline V gives CDR1 SNHLY, CDR2 FYNNEI. The CDR3 loop is CASNRDMNTEAFF. CDR3 coding DNA: TGTGCCAGCAACAGAGACATGAACACTGAAGCTTTCTTT.

This chain links TRBV18 with TRBJ2-1; the match to TRBD2 covers 7 bases. Losses at the gene ends were 6 bases for V and 0 bases for J; bases not matched to a gene: 11. The CDR3 totals 17 residues. From germline, CDR1 is KGHSH and CDR2 LQKENI. The CDR3 DNA sequence: TGTGCCAGCTCCCCGGGCGGGAGCTCTAGCTCCTACAATGAGCAGTTCTTC. This sequence encodes CASSPGGSSSSYNEQFF.

The rearrangement links TRBV5-1 to TRBJ1-4; TRBD1 aligns across 11 bases. Trimming took 5 bases from V and 7 from J; bases not matched to a gene: 4. The germline V gene encodes CDR1 SGHRS and CDR2 YFSETQ. The CDR3 runs 14 residues. CDR3 amino acids: CASRGTGGSEKLFF. The CDR3 nucleotides read TGCGCCAGCAGGGGGACAGGGGGGAGTGAAAAACTGTTTTTT.

The chain uses TRBV5-1 and TRBJ2-7, with 8 bases matching TRBD1. This CDR3 comprises 13 residues. With 7 bases clipped from V and 2 bases from J, the junction kept 5 bases outside the gene matches. Germline-derived CDR1 and CDR2 are SGHRS and YFSETQ. The CDR3: CASRTGITYEQYF. The CDR3 DNA reads TGCGCCAGCCGGACAGGGATCACCTACGAGCAGTACTTC.

V gene TRBV21-1 combines with J gene TRBJ2-7; TRBD2 is the table's D call, not checked against the DNA. TRBV21-1 is marked as a pseudogene. The CDR3 is 15 residues long. CDR3 amino acids: CASNTTSGKGYEQYV. CDR3 nucleotides: TGTGCCAGCAATACCACTAGCGGGAAAGGCTACGAGCAGTACGTC.

The V gene is TRBV7-2, the J gene TRBJ1-5; D ambiguous. V was pared by 0 bases and J by 6 bases, with 12 bases between. Germline V gene sequence: CDR1 SGHTA, CDR2 FQGNSA. This CDR3 is 15 amino acids long. The CDR3 DNA is TGTGCCAGCAGCTTAGCGGCGGGAAAGGGTCAGCCCCAGCATTTT. It yields the protein CASSLAAGKGQPQHF.

V usage is TRBV12-3 or TRBV12-4 and J usage is TRBJ2-3, with a tentative D call TRBD1 (5 bases). V shed 6 bases and J shed 2 bases, with 6 bases lying between them. This CDR3 has 12 amino acids. The CDR3 is CASRDITDTQYF. In DNA form, the CDR3 reads TGTGCCAGCAGGGACATCACAGATACGCAGTATTTT.

This chain connects TRBV19 to TRBJ2-5; TRBD2 might be the D (5 bases). Germline CDR1 LNHDA, CDR2 SQIVND (reference sequence). V was shortened by 5 bases and J by 0 bases, with 10 bases between the two germline ends. The CDR3 covers 14 residues. Here the CDR3 DNA reads TGTGCCAGTAGTTGGGGTAGCGACCAAGAGACCCAGTACTTC. Its translation: CASSWGSDQETQYF.

The gene calls are TRBV4-2 and TRBJ2-2; 10 bases map to TRBD2. Germline CDR1 reads LGHNA; CDR2 reads YNFKEQ. The CDR3 extends over 18 amino acids. Trimming removed 3 bases from V and 2 bases from J; junction bases left unmatched: 9. CDR3: CASSHPGGTSANTGELFF. Written as DNA, the CDR3 is TGTGCCAGCAGCCACCCAGGGGGGACTAGCGCCAACACCGGGGAGCTGTTTTTT.

The chain combines TRBV24-1 with TRBJ1-2; a possible D gene is TRBD1 (5 bases). The CDR3 has 14 residues. The germline V gene has CDR1 KGHDR and CDR2 SFDVKD. V was cut by 4 bases and J by 4 bases, with 12 bases left in between. The CDR3, as DNA: TGTGCCACCAGTGACCCTACAGGTCCCTATGGCTACACCTTC. As protein: CATSDPTGPYGYTF.

The chain carries TRBV5-1 and TRBJ1-1; D is unclear. This CDR3 comprises 13 residues. From germline, CDR1 is SGHRS and CDR2 YFSETQ. With 3 bases removed from V and 3 bases from J, the gap between germline ends came to 9 bases. CDR3 loop: CASSYREDTEAFF. The CDR3 DNA is TGCGCCAGCAGCTATCGGGAGGACACTGAAGCTTTCTTT.

A few counts support this clone. Here the CDR3 reads CATSRDLRGIMNTEAFF. The CDR3 DNA is TGTGCCACCAGCAGAGATTTAAGAGGGATAATGAACACTGAAGCTTTCTTT. The gene calls are TRBV15 and TRBJ1-1; D remains unclear. Trimming cost V 0 bases and J 0 bases, with 14 bases left between them. The CDR3 is made up of 17 amino acids. From germline, CDR1 is LNHNV and CDR2 YYDKDF (reference sequence).

This clone has just a few counts. J is TRBJ2-1 and V is TRBV11-2; tentative D call: TRBD2 (5 bases). The CDR3 is 18 amino acids. Trimming stripped 2 bases from V and 0 bases from J, with 17 bases between. CDR1 is SGHAT and CDR2 is FQNNGV in the germline V gene. CDR3 nucleotide sequence: TGTGCCAGCAGCTTAACGCCAAAATTGGGGAGCTCCTACAATGAGCAGTTCTTC. Its protein product is CASSLTPKLGSSYNEQFF. The full variable domain, its missing parts supplied by reference TRBV11-2 and TRBJ2-1, is EAGVAQSPRYKIIEKRQSVAFWCNPISGHATLYWYQQILGQGPKLLIQFQNNGVVDDSQLPKDRFSAERLKGVDSTLKIQPAKLEDSAVYLCASSLTPKLGSSYNEQFFGPGTRLTVL.

The V call is TRBV10-1, the J call TRBJ2-7; 8 positions agree with TRBD2. After removal of 3 bases from V and 3 bases from J, the junction contained 4 bases not matched to a gene. There are 14 residues in the CDR3. Germline-derived CDR1 and CDR2 are WNHNN and SYGVQD (reference sequence). CDR3 nucleotides: TGCGCCAGCAGTGACCTCGGGACTAGCTACGAGCAGTACGTC. Translating gives CASSDLGTSYEQYV.

The J gene is TRBJ2-5, the V gene TRBV24-1; 7 nucleotides line up with TRBD2. The CDR3 contains 18 residues. The trim removed 2 bases at V and 3 bases at J, leaving 14 bases unmatched. The germline CDR1 and CDR2 sequences are KGHDR and SFDVKD. The CDR3 bases are TGTGCCACCAGTGATTCCAGCGAAAGCGGGAACCTAGAAGAGACCCAGTACTTC. It encodes CATSDSSESGNLEETQYF.

This clone was seen once. The chain employs TRBV5-1 and TRBJ2-1; 9 positions agree with TRBD2. The J segment lost 8 bases and the V segment lost 5 bases, leaving 8 bases of the junction unmatched. The CDR3 spans 14 residues. Germline V gene sequence: CDR1 SGHRS, CDR2 YFSETQ. The CDR3 loop is CASRLAGSLDEQFF. CDR3 nucleotide sequence: TGCGCCAGCAGGCTAGCGGGATCTCTGGATGAGCAGTTCTTC.

V and J are TRBV5-4 and TRBJ2-1; D unclear. From germline, CDR1 is SGHNT and CDR2 YYREEE (reference sequence). With 0 bases removed from V and 9 bases from J, the gap between germline ends came to 10 bases. There are 13 residues in the CDR3. The CDR3 DNA follows: TGTGCCAGCAGCTTGGGGGTGGAGAGTGAGCAGTTCTTC. Its translation is CASSLGVESEQFF.

The chain uses TRBV7-2 and TRBJ2-3; D perhaps matches TRBD2 (5 bases). The germline V gene encodes CDR1 SGHTA and CDR2 FQGNSA. There are 15 residues in the CDR3. V dropped 6 bases and J dropped 3 bases, with 16 bases sitting between them. The CDR3 sequence is CASSSRSTGTDTQYF. CDR3 sequence (DNA): TGTGCCAGCAGTTCCCGGTCTACGGGAACAGATACGCAGTATTTT.

The J gene is TRBJ1-4, the V gene TRBV19, with 7 bases matching TRBD1. The CDR3 contains 14 residues. Germline values: CDR1 LNHDA, CDR2 SQIVND (reference sequence). J lost 3 bases, V lost 5 bases, and 3 bases had no gene match. Here the CDR3 reads CASSLQGSNEKLFF. The CDR3 DNA reads as TGTGCCAGTAGTTTACAGGGGTCTAATGAAAAACTGTTTTTT.